This entry lists 24 T cell receptor beta chains sequenced from one sample in a study of HIV-infected patients and healthy controls. Whole blood was used without fractionation, so all unsorted peripheral T cells were included. About 500 ng RNA was reverse transcribed with alpha and beta constant-region primers. Each of the alpha and beta chains got its own library through chain-specific third strand synthesis with indices. TCRdb itself ran the 5' RACE reads through MiXCR, one entry per CDR3 protein. The sample gives 13,000 or so distinct CDR3 sequences, about 9.8% of which show up once; approximately 6.6% is in the top ten. Sequencing was done on a sample of blood. Source of these receptors: an adult in good health.

This clonotype was recorded at least ten times. The gene calls are TRBV19 and TRBJ1-3; D unresolved. The V gene's germline CDR1 is LNHDA and CDR2 SQIVND (reference sequence). This CDR3 is 12 amino acids long. The V gene lost 5 bases and the J gene lost 4 bases, with 6 bases spanning the gap. The CDR3 protein is CASSPSGNTIYF. For the CDR3, the DNA is TGTGCCAGTAGTCCGTCCGGAAACACCATATATTTT.

The V call is TRBV3-1, the J call TRBJ2-1; D ambiguous. The germline CDR1 and CDR2 sequences are LGHDT and YNNKEL (reference sequence). Between the trimmed V and J ends, which lost 3 bases and 2 bases, there was a span of 8 bases. The CDR3 contains 14 residues. CDR3 DNA: TGTGCCAGCAGCCACCCCGGAACCTACAATGAGCAGTTCTTC. Encoded protein: CASSHPGTYNEQFF.

The chain recombines TRBV29-1 with TRBJ2-7; 10 bases align to TRBD1. V was pared by 3 bases and J by 3 bases, with 8 bases of the junction left unmatched. The V gene's germline CDR1 is SQVTM and CDR2 ANQGSEA. The CDR3 is made up of 15 amino acids. CDR3 residues: CSVDWRGQGLYEQYF. In DNA form, the CDR3 reads TGCAGCGTTGATTGGAGGGGACAGGGGCTCTACGAGCAGTACTTC.

There are many counts of this clonotype. The chain recombines TRBV7-2 with TRBJ2-3; D remains unclear. V dropped 1 base and J dropped 5 bases, with 16 bases sitting between them. Per germline, CDR1 SGHTA and CDR2 FQGNSA. This CDR3 has 16 amino acids. CDR3 sequence: CASSLEFGIPGDTQYF. DNA for the CDR3: TGTGCCAGCAGCTTAGAGTTCGGAATACCGGGAGATACGCAGTATTTT. Looking up the rest from reference TRBV7-2 and TRBJ2-3 gives the full variable domain: GAGVSQSPSNKVTEKGKDVELRCDPISGHTALYWYRQSLGQGLEFLIYFQGNSAPDKSGLPSDRFSAERTGGSVSTLTIQRTQQEDSAVYLCASSLEFGIPGDTQYFGPGTRLTVL.

This clonotype is labeled medium-sized. The chain combines TRBV12-5 with TRBJ1-5, with D maybe TRBD1 (6 bases). V was trimmed by 1 base and J by 5 bases, leaving 12 bases between them. There are 15 residues in the CDR3. The germline CDR1 and CDR2 sequences are LGHNT and FRNRAP. CDR3 loop: CASGLATGRYQPQHF. The DNA of the CDR3 is TGTGCTAGTGGTTTGGCTACAGGGCGGTATCAGCCCCAGCATTTT.

This clonotype was seen many times. The V call is TRBV7-2, the J call TRBJ2-1; TRBD2 matches 8 bases. The ends lost 5 bases at V and 10 bases at J; junction bases unmatched: 10. The CDR3 is 14 residues long. Germline V lookup: CDR1 SGHTA, CDR2 FQGNSA. CDR3 DNA sequence: TGTGCCAGCAGCCGATTAGCGGGAATCAAGGAGCAGTTCTTC. Its translation is CASSRLAGIKEQFF.

The sample holds many counts of this clonotype. The chain couples TRBV7-3 to TRBJ2-1, with 8 bases matching TRBD1. With V trimmed by 3 bases and J by 9 bases, 4 bases remained unmatched. Per the germline V gene, CDR1 is SGHTA and CDR2 is FQGTGA. The CDR3 loop spans 13 amino acids. In DNA, the CDR3 is TGTGCCAGCAGCTTCGACAGGGGCGGTGAGCAGTTCTTC. Protein product: CASSFDRGGEQFF. Based on the CDR3 plus reference TRBV7-3 and TRBJ2-1, the full variable domain is GAGVSQTPSNKVTEKGKYVELRCDPISGHTALYWYRQSLGQGPEFLIYFQGTGAADDSGLPNDRFFAVRPEGSVSTLKIQRTERGDSAVYLCASSFDRGGEQFFGPGTRLTVL.

This clonotype is deemed medium-sized. The CDR3 nucleotides are TGCAGTGCTAGAGACTTCGCGGGGGGGCCTAATGAGCAGTTCTTC. This sequence encodes CSARDFAGGPNEQFF. The chain couples TRBV20-1 to TRBJ2-1, with 9 bases that match TRBD2. Germline CDR1 and CDR2: DFQATT and SNEGSKA (reference sequence). CDR3 length: 15 residues. V dropped 0 bases and J dropped 7; count of bases not matched to a gene: 7.

By sample share, this clonotype is medium-sized. This chain joins TRBV6-2 or TRBV6-3 and TRBJ1-6; D is uncertain. This CDR3 has 14 residues. Looked up from germline, CDR1 is MNHEY and CDR2 is SVGEGT. V was cut by 3 bases and J by 8 bases, with 11 bases left in between. The CDR3 loop reads CASSYEGNYSPLHF. In nucleotides, the CDR3 is TGTGCCAGCAGTTATGAAGGGAATTATTCACCCCTCCACTTT.

The table lists this clonotype with many counts. The chain couples TRBV7-3 to TRBJ2-1; 10 nucleotides line up with TRBD1. The CDR3 length is 15 residues. The V segment lost 6 bases and the J segment 7 bases; nucleotides outside the gene matches: 9. In germline, CDR1 is SGHTA, CDR2 FQGTGA. CDR3 residues: CASRRDRGQGNEQFF. DNA for the CDR3: TGTGCCAGCAGACGAGACAGGGGGCAGGGGAATGAGCAGTTCTTC. Complete variable domain (other parts from reference TRBV7-3 and TRBJ2-1): GAGVSQTPSNKVTEKGKYVELRCDPISGHTALYWYRQSLGQGPEFLIYFQGTGAADDSGLPNDRFFAVRPEGSVSTLKIQRTERGDSAVYLCASRRDRGQGNEQFFGPGTRLTVL.

By its share, this clonotype is medium-sized (0.01 to 0.1%). The chain has TRBV7-3 and TRBJ2-3; no definite D call. Germline V CDR1 and CDR2: SGHTA, FQGTGA. Trimming took off 5 bases at V and 0 bases at J, with 12 bases between the two ends. The CDR3 runs to 15 residues. CDR3 residues: CASSPASVSTDTQYF. In DNA form, the CDR3 reads TGTGCCAGCAGCCCAGCAAGCGTTAGCACAGATACGCAGTATTTT.

This clonotype was observed at least ten times. The gene calls are TRBV19 and TRBJ2-5, with a tentative D call TRBD1 (6 bases). The germline V gene has CDR1 LNHDA and CDR2 SQIVND (reference sequence). CDR3 length equals 15 residues. V lost 6 bases and J 2 bases, leaving 16 bases between the germline ends. DNA for the CDR3: TGTGCCAGTAGCGGAACAGGGATAAGGCAAGAGACCCAGTACTTC. Encoded protein: CASSGTGIRQETQYF.

This clonotype was detected ten times or more. This sequence joins TRBV7-8 and TRBJ2-1; D perhaps matches TRBD2 (6 bases). Germline V gene lookup returns CDR1 SGHVS and CDR2 FQNEAQ. CDR3 length: 12 amino acids. Trimming left V 6 bases short and J 9 bases short, with 12 bases between. In DNA form, the CDR3 reads TGTGCCAGCAGGGGGGGTAGTGGTGAGCAGTTCTTC. Residues: CASRGGSGEQFF. Filled out from reference TRBV7-8 and TRBJ2-1, the complete variable domain reads GAGVSQSPRYKVAKRGQDVALRCDPISGHVSLFWYQQALGQGPEFLTYFQNEAQLDKSGLPSDRFFAERPEGSVSTLKIQRTQQEDSAVYLCASRGGSGEQFFGPGTRLTVL.

This clonotype was counted a few times. The gene calls are TRBV12-3 or TRBV12-4 and TRBJ2-7, with a tentative D call TRBD2 (6 bases). The CDR3 length is 12 residues. V was pared by 8 bases and J by 3 bases, with 11 bases between. Here the CDR3 reads CASSLAIYEQYF. In nucleotides, the CDR3 is TGTGCCAGCTCGCTAGCGATCTACGAGCAGTACTTC.

This clonotype rates as medium-sized. This sequence joins TRBV12-3 or TRBV12-4 and TRBJ2-3; tentative D call: TRBD1 (5 bases). CDR3 length: 14 residues. Trimming removed 6 bases at V and 1 base at J, with 11 bases between. CDR3 in amino acids: CASSPLGGTDTQYF. CDR3 nucleotide sequence: TGTGCCAGCAGCCCCTTAGGGGGCACAGATACGCAGTATTTT.

By sample share, this clonotype is medium-sized (0.01 to 0.1%). This chain uses TRBV30 with TRBJ2-3; no reliable D call. Trimming took off 3 bases at V and 2 bases at J, with 18 bases between the two ends. The CDR3 has 16 residues. CDR1 is GTSNPN and CDR2 is SVGIG in the germline V gene (reference sequence). The CDR3 nucleotides are TGTGCCTGGAGAAACGGGCAGGCCCTACTCACAGATACGCAGTATTTT. Translated: CAWRNGQALLTDTQYF.

This clonotype was counted ten times or more. The chain has TRBV5-1 and TRBJ2-5, with a tentative D call TRBD1 (5 bases). The germline V and J ends were trimmed by 4 bases and 0 bases, with 10 bases remaining between them. This CDR3 has 14 amino acids. Germline V lookup: CDR1 SGHRS, CDR2 YFSETQ. CDR3 in DNA: TGCGCCAGCAGCGGGGCAGGGTACCAAGAGACCCAGTACTTC. This gives the protein CASSGAGYQETQYF. Full variable domain (rest looked up from reference TRBV5-1 and TRBJ2-5): KAGVTQTPRYLIKTRGQQVTLSCSPISGHRSVSWYQQTPGQGLQFLFEYFSETQRNKGNFPGRFSGRQFSNSRSEMNVSTLELGDSALYLCASSGAGYQETQYFGPGTRLLVL.

This clonotype was seen at least ten times. The rearrangement joins TRBV28 to TRBJ1-5; TRBD1 matches at 8 bases. Germline values: CDR1 MDHEN, CDR2 SYDVKM. The ends lost 5 bases at V and 4 bases at J; junction bases unmatched: 10. This CDR3 region has 16 residues. The CDR3, as DNA: TGTGCCAGCAGTCCACCCGGACAGGGTTTGAATCAGCCCCAGCATTTT. Its protein product is CASSPPGQGLNQPQHF.

V gene TRBV18 combines with J gene TRBJ2-5; perhaps TRBD1 as D (6 bases). Germline CDR1 and CDR2: KGHSH and LQKENI. The CDR3 spans 14 residues. V was trimmed by 6 bases and J by 2 bases, leaving 13 bases between them. CDR3 sequence reads: CASSTVRGQETQYF. CDR3 in DNA: TGTGCCAGCTCCACCGTAAGGGGGCAAGAGACCCAGTACTTC. Full variable domain (missing parts from reference TRBV18 and TRBJ2-5): NAGVMQNPRHLVRRRGQEARLRCSPMKGHSHVYWYRQLPEEGLKFMVYLQKENIIDESGMPKERFSAEFPKEGPSILRIQQVVRGDSAAYFCASSTVRGQETQYFGPGTRLLVL.

This clonotype was seen at least ten times. The genes are TRBV20-1 and TRBJ1-3; no clear D. The CDR3 loop spans 13 amino acids. Germline V gives CDR1 DFQATT, CDR2 SNEGSKA (reference sequence). Trimming cost V 5 bases and J 4 bases, with 12 bases left between them. DNA of the CDR3: TGCAGTGCTGCTACCATTAAAGGAAACACCATATATTTT. Its translation is CSAATIKGNTIYF.

The chain employs TRBV12-3 or TRBV12-4 and TRBJ1-3; perhaps TRBD1 as D (5 bases). V was clipped by 7 bases and J by 3 bases, with 16 bases between them. The CDR3 loop spans 15 amino acids. CDR3 nucleotide sequence: TGTGCCAGCAAAATCGGGGGACCATATGGAAACACCATATATTTT. Protein: CASKIGGPYGNTIYF.

This clonotype came up a few times. CDR3: CASSPGLSPTDTQYF. CDR3 DNA sequence: TGTGCCAGCTCACCCGGCCTAAGCCCCACAGATACGCAGTATTTT. The V call is TRBV18, the J call TRBJ2-3; D is unresolved. The length of the CDR3 is 15 residues. Germline lookup yields CDR1 KGHSH and CDR2 LQKENI. The V and J ends lost 3 bases and 2 bases respectively, with 12 bases between them.

The chain joins TRBV6-2 or TRBV6-3 to TRBJ1-5; no firm D call. CDR1 is MNHEY and CDR2 is SVGEGT in the germline V gene. Trimming cost V 0 bases and J 10 bases, with 22 bases left between them. The CDR3 sequence is 17 residues long. This chain's CDR3 is CASSYSNFRAPGKPQHF. The CDR3 nucleotides are TGTGCCAGCAGTTACTCGAACTTTAGGGCCCCCGGAAAACCCCAGCATTTT.

This clonotype was seen ten or more times. V gene TRBV6-6 combines with J gene TRBJ1-5; D not certain. V dropped 6 bases and J dropped 0 bases, with 6 bases sitting between them. There are 13 residues in the CDR3. The V gene's germline CDR1 is MNHNY and CDR2 SVGAGI (reference sequence). The CDR3 coding sequence is TGTGCCAGCAGGGGTCATAGCAATCAGCCCCAGCATTTT. This encodes CASRGHSNQPQHF.